Detailed here is one TCR beta chain. The record originates from a study of cytomegalovirus exposure and HLA in healthy donors. V was trimmed by 0 bases and J by 5 bases, leaving 11 bases between them. Germline assignment: CDR1 MNHEY and CDR2 SMNVEV (reference sequence). The CDR3 length is 14 residues. In the PCR, 60 Vbeta and 13 Jbeta primers were used. Generated by immunoSEQ multiplex PCR, the TCRdb table keeps only in-frame clones and is missing some. This sample has 160,000 or so clones, with approximately 77% found just once. The specimen was PBMCs. The V and J genes are TRBV27 and TRBJ2-7; maybe TRBD1 (5 bases). This clonotype was sampled from a young man in good health and CMV-seropositive. The CDR3 is CASSLSMGQDEQYF. The CDR3 region has the DNA TGTGCCAGCAGTTTATCAATGGGGCAGGACGAGCAGTACTTC.